This paragraph covers one TCR beta chain sequence. Its antigen is still unknown. This entry is derived from a study of T-cell memory formation after mild COVID-19. Study-wide results and limits: There was no confirmation that second-wave clones peaking on day 37 were SARS-CoV-2 specific.

Unmatched junction bases numbered 9, after V lost 4 bases and J lost 4 bases. The CDR3 covers 15 residues. Germline values: CDR1 SGHDT, CDR2 YYEEEE. TCRdb reprocessed the 5' RACE reads with MiXCR, giving one entry per CDR3 protein. The data contain around 200,000 distinct CDR3 sequences, around 27% of them singletons. This clonotype was obtained from an adult woman who had mild COVID-19 (a few samples of this study predate the infection). Cell type and time point are not known. The source material was PBMCs or a T cell subset sorted from them (not recorded which). J is TRBJ1-2 and V is TRBV5-6; 8 positions agree with TRBD1. DNA of the CDR3: TGTGCCAGCAGCAAATGGGACAGGATGGTCTATGGCTACACCTTC. Protein product: CASSKWDRMVYGYTF. Combining the CDR3 with reference TRBV5-6 and TRBJ1-2 gives the whole variable domain DAGVTQSPTHLIKTRGQQVTLRCSPKSGHDTVSWYQQALGQGPQFIFQYYEEEERQRGNFPDRFSGHQFPNYSSELNVNALLLGDSALYLCASSKWDRMVYGYTFGSGTRLTVV.